This T cell receptor (beta chain) was sequenced during a study of blood T cell repertoires in COVID-19 (dated by TCRdb to the early 2020s). Context from the whole study: Samples covering the acute and convalescent phases of COVID-19 were provided by collaborators in the United States, Italy and Spain. The material from the prospective study consisted of cDNA or gDNA derived from T cells, B-cell-depleted T cells, or PBMCs. The dataset comprised deeply sampled blood TCRbeta repertoires from subjects exposed to, actively infected with, or recovered from COVID-19. The repertoires were released in a freely available public database meant as a resource for research on the immune response to SARS-CoV-2. Samples were obtained from the ongoing ImmuneRACE study (first 160 participants) and from about 1,300 subjects provided by 6 global collaborators. Sample metadata almost always included a de-identified subject ID, COVID-19 status, age in years and sex. HLA class I and class II types, where available, came from metadata supplied by the sample provider rather than from assay-based typing.

The investigation overall reported the following: The amount of clinical and demographic metadata varied by source and participant and was provided uncurated.

TCRbeta CDR3 regions were amplified from genomic DNA using the immunoSEQ Assay, a bias-controlled multiplex PCR. Processing in the source paper ran as follows. The number of nucleated cells in each sample was estimated from the amplification of reference gene primers within the assay. To quantify the absolute abundance of each unique TCRbeta CDR3 rearrangement, sequence reads were collapsed and filtered. For each sample, productive Simpson clonality was calculated as the square root of Simpson's diversity index across productive rearrangements. What TCRdb holds here is the immuneACCESS table cut down to in-frame rearrangements. Part of the clones is not present; checked against another copy, under half of the missing clones reflect an unresolved V gene, and the others are unexplained. That table supplies the V and J calls and clone size; D and trimming were determined from the DNA. The sample records 200,000 to 250,000 clones, about 90% of which are singletons. The ten largest clones represent 6% to 7% of the sample.

Participants in the prospective study were aged about 18 to 100 years, lived in some 24 United States geographic areas, and enrolled through a virtual design. In the prospective study, participants were assigned to cohorts based on the clinical history participants reported in a screening survey and a study questionnaire. Each participant in the prospective study had whole blood, serum and a nasopharyngeal or oropharyngeal swab collected by mobile phlebotomists. Additional blood draws and questionnaires over an approximately two-month period could optionally be provided by prospective study participants. Prospective study blood samples were shipped either frozen or at room temperature before DNA extraction. Comments on this clone: Its antigen is still unknown. No base-level quality is on record; no much larger clone is a single base apart.

Via the germline V gene, CDR1 is SQVTM and CDR2 ANQGSEA. There are 12 amino acids in the CDR3, from cysteine to phenylalanine inclusive. This entry keeps only the CDR3 DNA: 36 bases, framed from base 1. V lost 1 base and J lost 6 bases; the stretch between them is 9 bases long. The rearrangement combines TRBV29-1 with TRBJ1-2; TRBD1 is a weak D gene call, 5 bases matching. The sequence was collected from a woman under 40 with acute COVID-19. Sequenced material: PBMCs or T cells enriched from blood (not recorded which). The DNA is TGCAGCGTTGAAGGGGGCAAGGATGGCTACACCTTC. It codes for CSVEGGKDGYTF.